These 2 T cell receptor beta chains came from one sample sequenced in a study of OX40 agonist ivuxolimab in advanced cancers. Assay: immunoSEQ multiplex PCR; the TCRdb copy retains only in-frame clones and omits some. Among about 13,000 clones, 75% to 85% were seen once, and the ten largest hold roughly 47%. The source was CD4+ or CD8+ T cells sorted from blood, collected in a trial of the OX40 agonist ivuxolimab. Receptors were obtained from an adult with an advanced solid tumor such as melanoma, head and neck, liver or kidney cancer.

The chain couples TRBV4-3 to TRBJ2-5, with D uncertain. Germline assignment: CDR1 LGHNA and CDR2 YSLEER. The CDR3 covers 11 residues. The V gene lost 0 bases and the J gene lost 7 bases, with 3 bases spanning the gap. The CDR3 coding sequence is TGCGCCAGCAGCCAAGACGGGACCCAGTACTTC. Protein product: CASSQDGTQYF.

This clone occurred once. The gene calls are TRBV4-2 and TRBJ2-3; perhaps D is TRBD1 or TRBD2 (6 bases each). The CDR3 is 15 amino acids. Trimming took off 6 bases at V and 2 bases at J, with 15 bases between the two ends. Per germline, CDR1 LGHNA and CDR2 YNFKEQ. In nucleotides, the CDR3 is TGTGCCAGCAGAGATGGGGGGCGTCACACAGATACGCAGTATTTT. Translated, it gives CASRDGGRHTDTQYF.